This entry lists 3 T cell receptor beta chains sequenced from one sample in a study of human T cells and chemical hapten exposure. Time point of the sample: patch test 1, 2 weeks after DPC sensitization. Treatment indicated: therapeutic diphenylcyclopropenone sensitization with weekly scalp DPC. One entry per CDR3 protein results from TCRdb running MiXCR on the RACE reads. The table lists tens of thousands of distinct CDR3 sequences, approximately 35% of them singletons, with roughly 10% in the top ten. The sequences come from whole blood, collected in connection with sensitization to the hapten diphenylcyclopropenone (DPC). These receptor sequences come from a man aged 40-49 years with alopecia areata. Some clones in this sample may be carry-over from other donors' samples.

The chain recombines TRBV7-2 with TRBJ1-1, with D tentatively TRBD1 (5 bases). CDR1 is SGHTA and CDR2 is FQGNSA in the germline V gene. V shed 2 bases and J shed 9 bases, with 16 bases lying between them. The CDR3 contains 14 residues. CDR3 in DNA: TGTGCCAGCAGCTTAACAGGCCCCATCTCGAAAGCTTTCTTT. Its protein product is CASSLTGPISKAFF. Full variable domain (remainder filled in from reference TRBV7-2 and TRBJ1-1): GAGVSQSPSNKVTEKGKDVELRCDPISGHTALYWYRQSLGQGLEFLIYFQGNSAPDKSGLPSDRFSAERTGGSVSTLTIQRTQQEDSAVYLCASSLTGPISKAFFGQGTRLTVV.

The CDR3 protein is CSARDGTGGSYNSPLHF. CDR3 in DNA: TGCAGTGCTAGAGATGGAACAGGGGGCTCCTATAATTCACCCCTCCACTTT. The rearrangement uses TRBV20-1 and TRBJ1-6, with 8 bases aligning to TRBD1. Germline V gene data show CDR1 as DFQATT and CDR2 as SNEGSKA (reference sequence). There are 17 residues in the CDR3. After removal of 0 bases from V and 0 bases from J, the junction contained 4 bases not matched to a gene.

This chain connects TRBV2 to TRBJ2-6; D might be TRBD1 (8 bases). CDR3 size: 17 residues. The ends were cut back, 5 bases at V and 1 base at J, with 15 bases in the middle. The V gene's germline CDR1 is SNHLY and CDR2 FYNNEI. The CDR3 DNA is TGTGCCAGCAGTTTAACAGGGGGGGCATCTGGGGCCAACGTCCTGACTTTC. This encodes CASSLTGGASGANVLTF. The full variable domain, in which reference TRBV2 and TRBJ2-6 provide the parts outside the CDR3, is EPEVTQTPSHQVTQMGQEVILRCVPISNHLYFYWYRQILGQKVEFLVSFYNNEISEKSEIFDDQFSVERPDGSNFTLKIRSTKLEDSAMYFCASSLTGGASGANVLTFGAGSRLTVL.